This T cell receptor beta chain was observed in a study of CD8 T cells in ankylosing spondylitis. Study-wide results and limits: Disease-associated clones were CD8+ and fairly uncommon in peripheral blood. Some of the motif variants had earlier been found in reactive arthritis patients' fluid and blood. Disease-linked clones were reportedly significantly enriched in matched ankylosing spondylitis synovial fluid.

Quantitative molecular-barcoded 5'-RACE generated the TCR beta libraries. TCRdb analysed the 5' RACE reads with MiXCR anew, one entry per CDR3 protein. The top ten hold 6.6% of the sample, which has 200,000 to 250,000 distinct CDR3 sequences, approximately 24% seen once. The sample holds a few counts of this clonotype. Its matching antigen is unknown. The CDR3 has 15 amino acids. From germline, CDR1 is DFQATT and CDR2 SNEGSKA (reference sequence). V was clipped by 2 bases and J by 0 bases, with 11 bases between them. The specimen was blood, either unsorted or a sorted T cell fraction (not recorded which). The chain is built from TRBV20-1 and TRBJ2-1; tentative D call: TRBD2 (5 bases). This sequence was found in a male donor with ankylosing spondylitis or in good health (not recorded which). CDR3 protein: CSARSFGNSYNEQFF. The CDR3 DNA reads TGCAGTGCTAGATCATTCGGGAACTCCTACAATGAGCAGTTCTTC.